The 8 T cell receptor beta chains presented below share a single source sample, sequenced in a study of T cell repertoires in cytomegalovirus infection. One entry per CDR3 protein results from TCRdb running MiXCR on the reads. The data hold about 160,000 distinct CDR3 sequences, with roughly 20% observed a single time. No antigens are known for them. Sequenced here: CD8+ T cells from cultured PBMCs, sampled from culture after CMV antigen stimulation. All receptors come from a human donor in good health (CMV status not recorded). Some clones in this sample may be carry-over from other donors' samples.

The sample holds a few counts of this clonotype. This chain connects TRBV7-9 to TRBJ1-1; D remains unclear. V lost 7 bases and J lost 0, with 12 bases in between. The CDR3 is made up of 14 amino acids. Germline V lookup: CDR1 SEHNR, CDR2 FQNEAQ (reference sequence). The CDR3 sequence is CASTHLAMNTEAFF. CDR3 DNA: TGTGCCAGCACCCATTTGGCCATGAACACTGAAGCTTTCTTT. The whole variable domain, remainder taken from reference TRBV7-9 and TRBJ1-1, is DTGVSQNPRHKITKRGQNVTFRCDPISEHNRLYWYRQTLGQGPEFLTYFQNEAQLEKSRLLSDRFSAERPKGSFSTLEIQRTEQGDSAMYLCASTHLAMNTEAFFGQGTRLTVV.

The chain uses TRBV5-6 and TRBJ1-1; tentatively, D is TRBD1 (5 bases). The CDR3 is 14 residues long. From germline, CDR1 is SGHDT and CDR2 YYEEEE. Trimming removed 0 bases from V and 1 base from J, with 7 bases in between. The CDR3 region has the DNA TGTGCCAGCAGCTTGGCAGGGAGGAACACTGAAGCTTTCTTT. This translates into CASSLAGRNTEAFF.

This clonotype appeared a few times. The chain couples TRBV10-1 to TRBJ2-1; TRBD1 is a possible D gene (5 bases). This CDR3 is 14 amino acids long. Looked up from germline, CDR1 is WNHNN and CDR2 is SYGVQD (reference sequence). V was pared by 3 bases and J by 10 bases, with 16 bases between. The CDR3 coding sequence is TGCGCCAGCAGTGATTCGAGGTCCCAGGGCGAGCAGTTCTTC. Translation: CASSDSRSQGEQFF.

This clonotype was counted between two and nine times. V usage is TRBV12-3 or TRBV12-4 and J usage is TRBJ1-5; unclear D gene. This CDR3 is 13 amino acids long. Trimming removed 3 bases from V and 3 bases from J, with 6 bases in between. The CDR3 loop is CASSFAPNQPQHF. CDR3 sequence (DNA): TGTGCCAGCAGTTTTGCCCCCAATCAGCCCCAGCATTTT.

This chain uses TRBV6-6 with TRBJ1-1; TRBD1 is a possible D gene (5 bases). Germline V CDR1 and CDR2: MNHNY, SVGAGI (reference sequence). The V and J ends lost 1 base and 5 bases respectively, with 14 bases between them. The CDR3 length is 15 residues. For the CDR3, the DNA is TGTGCCAGCAGTTACTTCGAGCCCAGGGCGACTGAAGCTTTCTTT. Translated: CASSYFEPRATEAFF.

The chain joins TRBV7-2 to TRBJ2-2; 7 nucleotides align to TRBD1. Germline V lookup: CDR1 SGHTA, CDR2 FQGNSA. V shed 2 bases and J 1 base; nucleotides not matched to a gene: 4. This CDR3 has 16 amino acids. The chain's CDR3 is CASSLTGVRNTGELFF. CDR3 DNA sequence: TGTGCCAGCAGCTTAACAGGGGTTCGGAACACCGGGGAGCTGTTTTTT.

The chain couples TRBV7-6 to TRBJ2-7, with 7 bases matching TRBD1. V shed 2 bases, J shed 0 bases, and the junction held 1 base outside the gene matches. The V gene's germline CDR1 is SGHVS and CDR2 FNYEAQ. CDR3 length: 14 amino acids. DNA of the CDR3: TGTGCCAGCAGCTTAAGACAGGGCTCCTACGAGCAGTACTTC. Encoded protein: CASSLRQGSYEQYF.

This chain uses TRBV7-2 with TRBJ2-5, with a possible D match to TRBD1 (5 bases). Germline V gene data show CDR1 as SGHTA and CDR2 as FQGNSA. The CDR3 loop spans 18 amino acids. V dropped 1 base and J dropped 4 bases, with 22 bases sitting between them. CDR3 amino acids: CASSLGPREGMDRETQYF. CDR3 nucleotides: TGTGCCAGCAGCTTAGGCCCCAGGGAAGGGATGGATAGAGAGACCCAGTACTTC.